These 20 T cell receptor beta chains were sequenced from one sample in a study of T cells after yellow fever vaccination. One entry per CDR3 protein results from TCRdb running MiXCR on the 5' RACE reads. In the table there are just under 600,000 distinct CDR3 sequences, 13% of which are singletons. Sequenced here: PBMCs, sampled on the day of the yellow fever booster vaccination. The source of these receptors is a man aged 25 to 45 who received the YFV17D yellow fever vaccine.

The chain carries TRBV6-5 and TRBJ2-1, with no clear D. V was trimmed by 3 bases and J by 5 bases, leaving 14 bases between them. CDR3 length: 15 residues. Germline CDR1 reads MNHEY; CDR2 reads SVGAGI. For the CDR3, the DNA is TGTGCCAGCAGTTATATGGGGTTTTTCCACAATGAGCAGTTCTTC. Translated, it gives CASSYMGFFHNEQFF.

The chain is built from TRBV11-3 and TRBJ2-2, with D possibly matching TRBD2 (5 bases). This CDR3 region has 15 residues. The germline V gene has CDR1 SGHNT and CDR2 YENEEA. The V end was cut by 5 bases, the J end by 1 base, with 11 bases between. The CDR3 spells CASSHGGGNTGELFF. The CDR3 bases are TGTGCCAGCAGCCACGGAGGAGGGAACACCGGGGAGCTGTTTTTT.

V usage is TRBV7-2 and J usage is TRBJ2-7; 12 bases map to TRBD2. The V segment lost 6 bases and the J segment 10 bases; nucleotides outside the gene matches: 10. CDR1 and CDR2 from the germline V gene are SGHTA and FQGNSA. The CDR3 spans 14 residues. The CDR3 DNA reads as TGTGCCAGCAGTCCGGCTAGCGGGAGGGCCGACCAGTACTTC. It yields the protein CASSPASGRADQYF.

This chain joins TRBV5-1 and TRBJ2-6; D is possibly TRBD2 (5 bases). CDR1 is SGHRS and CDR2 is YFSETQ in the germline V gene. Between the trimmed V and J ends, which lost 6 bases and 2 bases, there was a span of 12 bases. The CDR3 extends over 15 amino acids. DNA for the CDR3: TGCGCCAGCAACGTCGAGGGCACTGGGGCCAACGTCCTGACTTTC. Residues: CASNVEGTGANVLTF. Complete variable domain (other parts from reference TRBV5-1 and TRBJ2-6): KAGVTQTPRYLIKTRGQQVTLSCSPISGHRSVSWYQQTPGQGLQFLFEYFSETQRNKGNFPGRFSGRQFSNSRSEMNVSTLELGDSALYLCASNVEGTGANVLTFGAGSRLTVL.

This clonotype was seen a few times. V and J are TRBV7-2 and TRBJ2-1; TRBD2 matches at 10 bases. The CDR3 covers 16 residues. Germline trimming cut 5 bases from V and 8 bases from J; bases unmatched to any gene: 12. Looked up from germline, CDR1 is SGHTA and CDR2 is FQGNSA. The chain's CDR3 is CASSDPPASGSDEQFF. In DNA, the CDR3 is TGTGCCAGCAGCGACCCCCCGGCTAGCGGGAGCGATGAGCAGTTCTTC. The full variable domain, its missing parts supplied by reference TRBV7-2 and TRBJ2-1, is GAGVSQSPSNKVTEKGKDVELRCDPISGHTALYWYRQSLGQGLEFLIYFQGNSAPDKSGLPSDRFSAERTGGSVSTLTIQRTQQEDSAVYLCASSDPPASGSDEQFFGPGTRLTVL.

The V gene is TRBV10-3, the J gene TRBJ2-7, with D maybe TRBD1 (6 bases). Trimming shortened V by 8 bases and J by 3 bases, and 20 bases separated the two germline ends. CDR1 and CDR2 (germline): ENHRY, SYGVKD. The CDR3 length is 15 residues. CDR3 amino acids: CAIGWDTSNRYEQYF. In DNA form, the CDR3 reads TGTGCCATCGGCTGGGACACCTCTAACCGCTACGAGCAGTACTTC.

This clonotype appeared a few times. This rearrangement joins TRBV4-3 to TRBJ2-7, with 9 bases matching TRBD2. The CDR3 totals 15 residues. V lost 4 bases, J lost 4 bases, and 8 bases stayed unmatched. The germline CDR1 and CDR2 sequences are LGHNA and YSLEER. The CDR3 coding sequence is TGCGCCAGCAGCCGACGACTAGCGGCCAGTTACGAGCAGTACTTC. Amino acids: CASSRRLAASYEQYF.

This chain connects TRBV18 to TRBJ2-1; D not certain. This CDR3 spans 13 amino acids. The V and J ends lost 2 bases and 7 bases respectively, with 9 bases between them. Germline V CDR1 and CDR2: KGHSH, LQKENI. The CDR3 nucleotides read TGTGCCAGCTCACCAGTCCTTTCAAATGAGCAGTTCTTC. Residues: CASSPVLSNEQFF. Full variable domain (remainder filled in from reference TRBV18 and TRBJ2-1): NAGVMQNPRHLVRRRGQEARLRCSPMKGHSHVYWYRQLPEEGLKFMVYLQKENIIDESGMPKERFSAEFPKEGPSILRIQQVVRGDSAAYFCASSPVLSNEQFFGPGTRLTVL.

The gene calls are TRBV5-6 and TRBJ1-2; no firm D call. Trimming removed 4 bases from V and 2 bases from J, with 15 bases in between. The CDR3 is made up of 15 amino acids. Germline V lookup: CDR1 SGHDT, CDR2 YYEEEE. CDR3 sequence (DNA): TGTGCCAGCAGCGGTACAGCTACTGTCAACTATGGCTACACCTTC. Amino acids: CASSGTATVNYGYTF.

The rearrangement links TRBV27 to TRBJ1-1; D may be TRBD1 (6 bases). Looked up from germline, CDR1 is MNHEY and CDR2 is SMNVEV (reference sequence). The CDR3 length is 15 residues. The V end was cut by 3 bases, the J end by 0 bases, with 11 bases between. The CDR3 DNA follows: TGTGCCAGCAGTTTGGGATACAGGGTGAACACTGAAGCTTTCTTT. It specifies CASSLGYRVNTEAFF.

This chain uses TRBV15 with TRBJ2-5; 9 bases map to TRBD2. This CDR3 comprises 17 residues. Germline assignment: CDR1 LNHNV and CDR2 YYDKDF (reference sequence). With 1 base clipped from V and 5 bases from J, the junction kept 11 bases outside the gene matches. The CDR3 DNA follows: TGTGCCACCAGCAGAGTTTCATGGGCGGGGGGGTCGGAGACCCAGTACTTC. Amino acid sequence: CATSRVSWAGGSETQYF.

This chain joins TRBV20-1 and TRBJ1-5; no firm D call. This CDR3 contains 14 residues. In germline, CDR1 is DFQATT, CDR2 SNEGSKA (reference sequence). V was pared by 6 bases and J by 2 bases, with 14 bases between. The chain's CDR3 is CSANQRVGNQPQHF. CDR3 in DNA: TGCAGTGCCAACCAGCGGGTGGGCAATCAGCCCCAGCATTTT.

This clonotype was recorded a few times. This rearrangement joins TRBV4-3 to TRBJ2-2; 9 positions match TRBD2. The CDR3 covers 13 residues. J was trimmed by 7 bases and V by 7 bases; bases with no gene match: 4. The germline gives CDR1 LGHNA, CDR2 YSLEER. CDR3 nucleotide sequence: TGCGCCAGCACACTTAGCGGGAGCGGGGAGCTGTTTTTT. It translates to CASTLSGSGELFF.

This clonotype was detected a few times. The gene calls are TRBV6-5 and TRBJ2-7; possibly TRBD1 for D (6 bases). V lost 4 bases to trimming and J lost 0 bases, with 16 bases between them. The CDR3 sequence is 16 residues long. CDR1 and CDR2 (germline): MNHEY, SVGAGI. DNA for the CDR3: TGTGCCAGCAGTTCACCGGGGACATCGACCTCCTACGAGCAGTACTTC. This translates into CASSSPGTSTSYEQYF.

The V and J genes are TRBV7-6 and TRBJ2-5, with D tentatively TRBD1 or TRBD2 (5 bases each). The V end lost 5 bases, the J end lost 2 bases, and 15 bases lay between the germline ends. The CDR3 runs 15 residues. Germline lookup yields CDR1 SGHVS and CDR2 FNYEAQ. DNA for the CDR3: TGTGCCAGCAGCCCTAACACGGGACGACAAGAGACCCAGTACTTC. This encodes CASSPNTGRQETQYF.

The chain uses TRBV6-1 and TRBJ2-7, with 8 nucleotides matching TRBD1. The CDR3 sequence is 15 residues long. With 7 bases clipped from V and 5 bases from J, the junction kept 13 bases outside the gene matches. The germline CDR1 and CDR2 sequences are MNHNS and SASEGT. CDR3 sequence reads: CASTPIGRGLNEQYF. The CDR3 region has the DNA TGTGCCAGCACCCCCATTGGCAGGGGGCTGAACGAGCAGTACTTC.

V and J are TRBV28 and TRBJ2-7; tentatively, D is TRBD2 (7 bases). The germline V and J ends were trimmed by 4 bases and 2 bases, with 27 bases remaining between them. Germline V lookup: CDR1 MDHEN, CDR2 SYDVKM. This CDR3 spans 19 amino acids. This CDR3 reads CASSSRIDEGGGAPYEQYF. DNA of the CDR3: TGTGCCAGCAGTTCCCGCATAGACGAGGGTGGGGGGGCGCCCTACGAGCAGTACTTC.

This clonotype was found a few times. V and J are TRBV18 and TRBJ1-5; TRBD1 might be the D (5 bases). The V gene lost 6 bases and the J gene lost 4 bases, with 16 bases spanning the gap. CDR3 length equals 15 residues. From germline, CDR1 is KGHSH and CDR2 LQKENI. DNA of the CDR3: TGTGCCAGCTCCCAAGGAGGGGATTCGAATCAGCCCCAGCATTTT. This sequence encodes CASSQGGDSNQPQHF.

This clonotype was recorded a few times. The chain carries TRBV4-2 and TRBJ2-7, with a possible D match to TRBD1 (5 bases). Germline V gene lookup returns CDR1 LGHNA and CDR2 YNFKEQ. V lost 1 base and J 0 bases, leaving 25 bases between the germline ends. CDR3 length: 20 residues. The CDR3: CASSQGPYSVGQKSSYEQYF. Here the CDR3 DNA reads TGTGCCAGCAGCCAAGGGCCCTATTCCGTGGGGCAGAAGAGCTCCTACGAGCAGTACTTC.

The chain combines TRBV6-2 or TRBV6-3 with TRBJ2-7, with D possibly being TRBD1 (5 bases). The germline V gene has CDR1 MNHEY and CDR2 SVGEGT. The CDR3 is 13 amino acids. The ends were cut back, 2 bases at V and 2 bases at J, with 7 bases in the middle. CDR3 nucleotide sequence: TGTGCCAGCAGTTACACAGGCGCCTACGAGCAGTACTTC. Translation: CASSYTGAYEQYF.